The sequence of this TCR beta chain was determined in a study of blood T cells in healthy people across ages. Alongside a J-beta primer mix, a sample-barcoded 5' primer served in a second PCR lasting about 7 to 12 cycles. TCRdb ran MiXCR on the 5' RACE reads and lists one entry per CDR3 protein. The sample lists approximately 940,000 distinct CDR3 sequences; around 46% were seen once. Whole-study results and caveats: In the absence of known donor CMV status, changes in expanded clonotypes were possibly confounded. Leaving the PBMCs unsorted stopped any conclusive comparison of naive versus antigen-experienced cells. More naive CD4+ cells and higher diversity were found in long-lived than in aged donors.

The CDR3 length is 18 residues. CDR1 is MNHEY and CDR2 is SVGAGI in the germline V gene. With 0 bases removed from V and 0 bases from J, the gap between germline ends came to 18 bases. Concerning this clonotype: Its antigen is undetermined.

This receptor was taken from a man aged 30 to 45 in good health. This rearrangement joins TRBV6-5 to TRBJ2-7; weak D call: TRBD2 (6 bases). The sample was blood. The CDR3 region has the DNA TGTGCCAGCAGTTACTCGGGGCGCGGGGCTTTGAGCTCCTACGAGCAGTACTTC. This translates into CASSYSGRGALSSYEQYF.